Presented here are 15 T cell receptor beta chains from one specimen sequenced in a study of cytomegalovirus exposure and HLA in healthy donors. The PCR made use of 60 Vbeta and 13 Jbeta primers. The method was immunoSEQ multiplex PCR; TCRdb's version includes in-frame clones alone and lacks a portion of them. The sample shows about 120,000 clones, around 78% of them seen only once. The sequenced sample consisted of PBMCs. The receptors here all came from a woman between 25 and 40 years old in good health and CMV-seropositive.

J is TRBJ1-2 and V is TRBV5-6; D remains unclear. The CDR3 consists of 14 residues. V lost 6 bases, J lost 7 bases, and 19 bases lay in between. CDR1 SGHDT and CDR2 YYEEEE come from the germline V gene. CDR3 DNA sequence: TGTGCCAGCAACCTTGATGGCGGAGCTGGTGGCTACACCTTC. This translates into CASNLDGGAGGYTF.

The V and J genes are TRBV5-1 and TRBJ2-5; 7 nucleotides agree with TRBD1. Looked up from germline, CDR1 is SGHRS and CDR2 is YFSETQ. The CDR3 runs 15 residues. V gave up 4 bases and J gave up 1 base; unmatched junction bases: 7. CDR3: CASSPRDSRQETQYF. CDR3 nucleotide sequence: TGCGCCAGCAGCCCTAGGGACAGCCGCCAAGAGACCCAGTACTTC.

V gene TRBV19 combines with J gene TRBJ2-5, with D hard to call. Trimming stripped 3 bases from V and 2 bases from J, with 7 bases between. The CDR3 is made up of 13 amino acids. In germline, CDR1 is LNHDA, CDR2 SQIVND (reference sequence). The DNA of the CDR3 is TGTGCCAGTAGTATGTCAGTTCAAGAGACCCAGTACTTC. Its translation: CASSMSVQETQYF.

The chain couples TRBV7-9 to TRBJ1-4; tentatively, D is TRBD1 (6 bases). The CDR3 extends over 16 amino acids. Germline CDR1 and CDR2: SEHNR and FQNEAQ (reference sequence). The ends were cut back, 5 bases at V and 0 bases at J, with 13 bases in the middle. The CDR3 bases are TGTGCCAGCAGCCTGGGGGGGGGCACAACTAATGAAAAACTGTTTTTT. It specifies CASSLGGGTTNEKLFF.

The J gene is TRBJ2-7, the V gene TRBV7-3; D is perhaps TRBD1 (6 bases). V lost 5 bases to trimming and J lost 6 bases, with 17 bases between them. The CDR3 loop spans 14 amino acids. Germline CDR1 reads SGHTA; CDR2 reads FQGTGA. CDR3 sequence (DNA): TGTGCCAGCAGCCAGCAACAGGGATGGGGCGAGCAGTACTTC. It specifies CASSQQQGWGEQYF.

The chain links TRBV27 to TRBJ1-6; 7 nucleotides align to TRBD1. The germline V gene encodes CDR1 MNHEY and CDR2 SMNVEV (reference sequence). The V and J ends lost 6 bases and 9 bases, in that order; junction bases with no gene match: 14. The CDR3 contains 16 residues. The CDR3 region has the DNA TGTGCCAGCAGGTTGACAGGGTTCGGTTTTGGTTCACCCCTCCACTTT. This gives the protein CASRLTGFGFGSPLHF.

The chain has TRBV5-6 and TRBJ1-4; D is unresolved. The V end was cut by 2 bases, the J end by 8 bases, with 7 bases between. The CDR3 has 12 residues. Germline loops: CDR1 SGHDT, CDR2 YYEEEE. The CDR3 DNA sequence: TGTGCCAGCAGCTTCAATCGGGAAAAACTGTTTTTT. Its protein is CASSFNREKLFF.

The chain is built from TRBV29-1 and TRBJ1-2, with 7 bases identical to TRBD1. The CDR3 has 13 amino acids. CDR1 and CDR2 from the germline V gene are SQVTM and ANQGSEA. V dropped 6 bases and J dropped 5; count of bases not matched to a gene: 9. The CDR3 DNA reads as TGCAGCGTGGCCAGGGGGTATTCTTATGGCTACACCTTC. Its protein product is CSVARGYSYGYTF.

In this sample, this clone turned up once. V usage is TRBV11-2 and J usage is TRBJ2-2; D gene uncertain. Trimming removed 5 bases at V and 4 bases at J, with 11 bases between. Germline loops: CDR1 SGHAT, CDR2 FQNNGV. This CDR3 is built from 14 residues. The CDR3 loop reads CASSPYSPTGELFF. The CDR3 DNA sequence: TGTGCCAGCAGCCCGTATTCCCCCACCGGGGAGCTGTTTTTT. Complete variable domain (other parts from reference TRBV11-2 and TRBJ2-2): EAGVAQSPRYKIIEKRQSVAFWCNPISGHATLYWYQQILGQGPKLLIQFQNNGVVDDSQLPKDRFSAERLKGVDSTLKIQPAKLEDSAVYLCASSPYSPTGELFFGEGSRLTVL.

The CDR3 reads CASSPPGGSEKLFF. The CDR3 nucleotides are TGTGCCAGCTCACCACCCGGGGGTTCAGAAAAACTGTTTTTT. This chain links TRBV18 with TRBJ1-4, with D possibly matching TRBD1 (5 bases). The germline CDR1 and CDR2 sequences are KGHSH and LQKENI. The V and J ends lost 0 bases and 8 bases respectively, with 10 bases between them. There are 14 residues in the CDR3. The complete variable domain, with remaining parts taken from reference TRBV18 and TRBJ1-4, reads NAGVMQNPRHLVRRRGQEARLRCSPMKGHSHVYWYRQLPEEGLKFMVYLQKENIIDESGMPKERFSAEFPKEGPSILRIQQVVRGDSAAYFCASSPPGGSEKLFFGSGTQLSVL.

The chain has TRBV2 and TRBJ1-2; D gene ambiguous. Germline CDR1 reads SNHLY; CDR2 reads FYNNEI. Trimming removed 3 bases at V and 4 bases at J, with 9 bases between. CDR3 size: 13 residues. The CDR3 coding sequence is TGTGCCAGCAGTGATGCGGGTTTCTATGGCTACACCTTC. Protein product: CASSDAGFYGYTF.

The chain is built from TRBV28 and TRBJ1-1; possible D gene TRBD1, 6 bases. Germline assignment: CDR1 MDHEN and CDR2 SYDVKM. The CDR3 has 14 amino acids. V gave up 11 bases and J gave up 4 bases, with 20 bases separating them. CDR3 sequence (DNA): TGTGCCGCGACATCCGGGACACCCACCACTGAAGCTTTCTTT. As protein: CAATSGTPTTEAFF.

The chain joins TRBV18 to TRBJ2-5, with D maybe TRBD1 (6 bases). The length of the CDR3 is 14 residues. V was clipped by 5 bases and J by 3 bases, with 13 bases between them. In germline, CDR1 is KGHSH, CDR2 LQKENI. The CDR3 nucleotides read TGTGCCAGCTCATCAGGGGCGGCAGAAGAGACCCAGTACTTC. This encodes CASSSGAAEETQYF.

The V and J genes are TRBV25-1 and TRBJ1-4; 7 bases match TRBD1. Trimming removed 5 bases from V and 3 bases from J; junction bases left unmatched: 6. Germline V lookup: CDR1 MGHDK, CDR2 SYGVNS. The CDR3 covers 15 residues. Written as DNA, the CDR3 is TGTGCCAGCAGTTACCGGGACAGCTCTAATGAAAAACTGTTTTTT. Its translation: CASSYRDSSNEKLFF.

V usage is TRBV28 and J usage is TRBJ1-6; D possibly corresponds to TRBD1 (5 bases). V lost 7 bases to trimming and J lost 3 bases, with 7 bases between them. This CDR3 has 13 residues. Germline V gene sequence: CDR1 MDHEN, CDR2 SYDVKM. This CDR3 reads CASKDSYNSPLHF. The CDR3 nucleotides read TGTGCCAGCAAAGACAGCTATAATTCACCCCTCCACTTT.